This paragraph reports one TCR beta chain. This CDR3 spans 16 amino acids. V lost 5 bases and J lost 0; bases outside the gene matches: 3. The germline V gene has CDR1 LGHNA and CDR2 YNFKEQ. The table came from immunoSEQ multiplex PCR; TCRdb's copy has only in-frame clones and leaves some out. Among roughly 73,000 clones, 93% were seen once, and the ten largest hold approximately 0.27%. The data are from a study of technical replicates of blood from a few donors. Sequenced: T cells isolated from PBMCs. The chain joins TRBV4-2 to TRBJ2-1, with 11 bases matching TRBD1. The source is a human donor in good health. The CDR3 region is CASSGQGASSYNEQFF. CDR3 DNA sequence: TGTGCCAGCAGCGGACAGGGGGCGAGCTCCTACAATGAGCAGTTCTTC.